These T cell receptor beta chains were read from a single sample in a study of blood T cell repertoires in COVID-19. The data were produced by immunoSEQ multiplex PCR, yet TCRdb's version contains in-frame clones alone and is incomplete. The table has some 120,000 clones, approximately 81% seen once; the top ten hold around a third. Sequenced: peripheral blood. The receptors come from a man in his forties or fifties with active or convalescent COVID-19. Each CDR3 is given with its conserved first and last residue. The D gene is left open where the match is weak. Only part of the rows carry a size: once, few, many, or a class if the clone is expanded.

len,j_gene,d_gene,abundance,v_gene,CDR3nt,CDR3aa
15,TRBJ1-1,NA,NA,TRBV15,TGTGCCACCAGCAAAGAGGTGAGGGTAGAGGCTGAAGCTTTCTTT,CATSKEVRVEAEAFF
14,TRBJ1-2,TRBD1,NA,TRBV3-1/TRBV3-2,TGTGCCAGCAGCCGGACAGGCTGGGGGTATGGCTACACCTTC,CASSRTGWGYGYTF
15,TRBJ2-7,TRBD2,NA,TRBV11-2,TGTGCCAGCAGCTTAGCTAGCGGGAGGTCCCACGAGCAGTACTTC,CASSLASGRSHEQYF
13,TRBJ1-2,TRBD1,few,TRBV9,TGTGCCAGCACCCCAGGGGGTAGTTTCGGCTACACCTTC,CASTPGGSFGYTF
16,TRBJ1-3,NA,NA,TRBV9,TGTGCCAGCAGCGTAGGTCTATGGGAGGCTGGAAACACCATATATTTT,CASSVGLWEAGNTIYF
12,TRBJ2-3,NA,NA,TRBV11-3,TGTGCCAGCACCCCCGTGGGCGATACGCAGTATTTT,CASTPVGDTQYF
19,TRBJ2-5,TRBD2,NA,TRBV28,TGTGCCAGCAGTTTAAAGTTGCGGGGGGGCCCGGGACGTGCCGAGACCCAGTACTTC,CASSLKLRGGPGRAETQYF
16,TRBJ2-5,NA,NA,TRBV19,TGTGCCAGTAGTATAGTGGGACTCGCCGTACAAGAGACCCAGTACTTC,CASSIVGLAVQETQYF
15,TRBJ1-6,NA,NA,TRBV9,TGTGCCAGCAGCGTAGGGGGGACAAGTAGTACACCCCTCCACTTT,CASSVGGTSSTPLHF
15,TRBJ1-4,TRBD1,NA,TRBV19,TGTGCCAGTAGTTTCAGTCCCGGGACAGGGGAAAAACTGTTTTTT,CASSFSPGTGEKLFF
17,TRBJ1-6,NA,NA,TRBV6-4,TGTGCCAGCCCTACGGACAGCCCGAGCTCCTATAATTCACCCCTCCACTTT,CASPTDSPSSYNSPLHF
13,TRBJ1-1,NA,NA,TRBV19,TGTGCCAGTAGTATAGATCGTATCACTGAAGCTTTCTTT,CASSIDRITEAFF
13,TRBJ1-1,NA,NA,TRBV18,TGTGCCAGCTCGCCAGCAGGGAACACTGAAGCTTTCTTT,CASSPAGNTEAFF
12,TRBJ1-5,NA,NA,TRBV3-1/TRBV3-2,TGTGCCAGCAGTACAGGGAATCAGCCCCAGCATTTT,CASSTGNQPQHF
15,TRBJ1-5,TRBD1,NA,TRBV27,TGTGCCAGCAGTTCGACAGGGTCCTCATGGCAGCCCCAGCATTTT,CASSSTGSSWQPQHF
16,TRBJ1-4,TRBD1,NA,TRBV3-1/TRBV3-2,TGTGCCAGCAGCCCGCGGGACAGAATGAAAGGTGAAAAACTGTTTTTT,CASSPRDRMKGEKLFF